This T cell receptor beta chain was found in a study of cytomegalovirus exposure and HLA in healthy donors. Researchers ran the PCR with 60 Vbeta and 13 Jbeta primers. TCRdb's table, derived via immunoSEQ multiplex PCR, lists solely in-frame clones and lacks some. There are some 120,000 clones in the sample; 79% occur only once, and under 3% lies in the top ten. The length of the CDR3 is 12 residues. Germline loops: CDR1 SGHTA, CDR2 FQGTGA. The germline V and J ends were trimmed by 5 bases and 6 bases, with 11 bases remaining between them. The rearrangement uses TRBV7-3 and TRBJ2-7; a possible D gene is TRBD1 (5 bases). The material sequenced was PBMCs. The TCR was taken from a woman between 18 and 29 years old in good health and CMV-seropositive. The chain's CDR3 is CASSPGPGEQYF. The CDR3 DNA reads TGTGCCAGCAGCCCAGGGCCCGGCGAGCAGTACTTC. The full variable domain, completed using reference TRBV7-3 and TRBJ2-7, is GAGVSQTPSNKVTEKGKYVELRCDPISGHTALYWYRQSLGQGPEFLIYFQGTGAADDSGLPNDRFFAVRPEGSVSTLKIQRTERGDSAVYLCASSPGPGEQYFGPGTRLTVT.